A selection of T cell receptor beta chains follows, all from one sample in a study of Graves' ophthalmopathy and Graves' hyperthyroidism. TCRdb re-analysed the multiplex PCR reads in MiXCR, keeping a single row per CDR3 protein. In the table there are some 520,000 distinct CDR3 sequences, approximately 15% of which are singletons. The sample taken for sequencing was blood. These TCRs come from a woman younger than 45 with Graves' ophthalmopathy. CDR3s include the opening cysteine and the closing phenylalanine or tryptophan. Fields, in order: CDR3 length, J gene, D gene, V gene, clone size, CDR3 DNA, CDR3 protein. The D gene is left open where the match is weak. For some rows the clone size is stated as once, few or many, or as a class when expanded; others skip it.

>14|TRBJ2-5|.|TRBV7-9|many
TGTGCCAGCAGCTTAGCAGACTCCCAAGAGACCCAGTACTTC
CASSLADSQETQYF
>13|TRBJ2-7|.|TRBV7-2|many
TGTGCCAGCAGCATAAACCTCTCCTACGAGCAGTACTTC
CASSINLSYEQYF
>11|TRBJ1-2|.|TRBV2|many
TGTGCCAGCAGTGAAGAGGGGGGCTACACCTTC
CASSEEGGYTF
>14|TRBJ1-1|.|TRBV27|.
TGTGCCAGCAGTCCCGCCCGGGGTTACACTGAAGCTTTCTTT
CASSPARGYTEAFF
>15|TRBJ1-1|TRBD1|TRBV12-5|.
TGTGCTAGTGGTTTGTCCGGGACAGAGAACACTGAAGCTTTCTTT
CASGLSGTENTEAFF
>15|TRBJ1-5|.|TRBV20-1|many
TGCAGTGCAATTGAGTGGGACCTCGAGGGTCAGCCCCAGCATTTT
CSAIEWDLEGQPQHF
>15|TRBJ1-1|.|TRBV15|many
TGTGCCACCAGCCCTCAACCCAGGGACATCCACGAAGCTTTCTTT
CATSPQPRDIHEAFF
>14|TRBJ2-2|.|TRBV19|many
TGTGCCAGTACCGAATCTAGCTTTGCCGGGGAGCTGTTTTTT
CASTESSFAGELFF
>16|TRBJ2-2|.|TRBV24-1|few
TGTGCCACCAGTGATTTAGGCAGAGAGAACACCAGGGAGCTGTTTTTT
CATSDLGRENTRELFF
>16|TRBJ1-1|.|TRBV3-1|few
TGTGCCAGCAGCCAAAGGGGGGGACTAGTGAACACTGAAGCTTTCTTT
CASSQRGGLVNTEAFF
>13|TRBJ2-7|.|TRBV30|few
TGTGCCTGGGGAAGGGCCGGCCCCTACGAGCAGTACTTC
CAWGRAGPYEQYF
>15|TRBJ2-5|.|TRBV20-1|many
TGCAGTGCTCCCCCCCAGGGCGGGTACCAAGAGACCCAGTACTTC
CSAPPQGGYQETQYF
>15|TRBJ2-7|.|TRBV5-1|few
TGCGCCAGCAGCTTGGTTGGTCAAACTACCTACGAGCAGTACTTC
CASSLVGQTTYEQYF
>14|TRBJ1-5|.|TRBV5-1|few
TGCGCCAGCAGCCCAGGGACGGGTGAGCAGCCCCAGCATTTT
CASSPGTGEQPQHF
>16|TRBJ2-5|TRBD2|TRBV6-5|many
TGTGCCAGCAGTTCCGGACTAGCGGGGGGGATAGAGACCCAGTACTTC
CASSSGLAGGIETQYF
>13|TRBJ1-5|.|TRBV6-1|few
TGTGCCAGCAGTGAATCCTTCTCTGGGCCCCAGCATTTT
CASSESFSGPQHF
>16|TRBJ2-3|TRBD2|TRBV6-4|.
TGTGCCAGCAGTACCGACCAGCGGGGGACCACAGATACGCAGTATTTT
CASSTDQRGTTDTQYF
>16|TRBJ2-7|.|TRBV5-1|few
TGCGCCAGCAGCTTGGCCCTCGGGGCTGGGACCTACGAGCAGTACTTC
CASSLALGAGTYEQYF
>15|TRBJ1-2|.|TRBV2|many
TGTGCCAGCAGTCAACCCTCATTGGGCGACTATGGCTACACCTTC
CASSQPSLGDYGYTF
>13|TRBJ1-3|.|TRBV2|few
TGTGCCAGCGCTTGGGACCGGGGTGGCACCATATATTTT
CASAWDRGGTIYF
>14|TRBJ1-1|TRBD1|TRBV28|many
TGTGCCAGCAGTGAACAGGGGGATACGGCTGAAGCTTTCTTT
CASSEQGDTAEAFF
>16|TRBJ2-5|TRBD2|TRBV6-5|.
TGTGCCAGCAGTTGGGCTGTAGCGGGAGCTGTAGAGACCCAGTACTTC
CASSWAVAGAVETQYF
>14|TRBJ2-7|.|TRBV20-1|many
TGCAGTGCTAGTTGGCGGGACGGACCCTACGAGCAGTACTTC
CSASWRDGPYEQYF
>17|TRBJ1-5|TRBD1|TRBV28|many
TGTGCCAGCAACCCGACGACAGGGGCCTATAGCAATCAGCCCCAGCATTTT
CASNPTTGAYSNQPQHF
>17|TRBJ2-5|TRBD2|TRBV9|few
TGTGCCAGCAGCGTAGACCGTAGACTAGCGGGGGGAGAGACCCAGTACTTC
CASSVDRRLAGGETQYF
>15|TRBJ1-2|.|TRBV30|.
TGTGCCTGGAGTGTAGGGGCAGGGGCAGTCTATGGCTACACCTTC
CAWSVGAGAVYGYTF
>12|TRBJ1-2|TRBD1|TRBV5-8|many
TGTGCCAGCAGCTGGACAGGCTATGGCTACACCTTC
CASSWTGYGYTF
>11|TRBJ1-1|.|TRBV2|many
TGTGCCAGCAGGGGGAGGACTGAAGCTTTCTTT
CASRGRTEAFF
>14|TRBJ2-7|.|TRBV20-1|many
TGCAGTGCTAGAGATCCGCGACTGGACTACGAGCAGTACTTC
CSARDPRLDYEQYF
>14|TRBJ2-7|TRBD2|TRBV2|.
TGTGCCAGCAGTGAGTCAGGGAGGGCCTACGAGCAGTACTTC
CASSESGRAYEQYF
>13|TRBJ2-7|.|TRBV6-1|many
TGTGCCAGCAATGGCAGGGGGGGCTACGAGCAGTACTTC
CASNGRGGYEQYF
>14|TRBJ2-7|.|TRBV6-1|many
TGTGCCAGCAGGAAACAGGGTAACAGCCACGAGCAGTACTTC
CASRKQGNSHEQYF
>13|TRBJ1-2|.|TRBV12-3/TRBV12-4|many
TGTGCCAGCAGGGGCCCATCCGTAGGAGGCTACACCTTC
CASRGPSVGGYTF
>14|TRBJ2-5|TRBD2|TRBV3-1|many
TGTGCCAGCAGCCGACTAGCGGGGGTAGAGACCCAGTACTTC
CASSRLAGVETQYF
>15|TRBJ2-5|.|TRBV12-3/TRBV12-4|many
TGTGCCAGCAGTCCTGGGTTAGGGCATGGAGAGACCCAGTACTTC
CASSPGLGHGETQYF
>16|TRBJ2-7|TRBD2|TRBV5-6|.
TGTGCCAGCAGCCCGACTAGCGGGATCTTCTCCTACGAGCAGTACTTC
CASSPTSGIFSYEQYF
>20|TRBJ2-7|TRBD2|TRBV6-1|.
TGTGCCAGCAGTCCCGCGGGACTAGCGGGAGGGCCTGTAAATTCGGGCGAGCAGTACTTC
CASSPAGLAGGPVNSGEQYF
>17|TRBJ1-5|TRBD1|TRBV28|many
TGTGCCAGCAGTCGACCAGAGAGTAGGACAGGGAGTCAGCCCCAGCATTTT
CASSRPESRTGSQPQHF
>15|TRBJ2-7|TRBD1|TRBV6-1|many
TGTGCCAGCAGGAAGCCCGGGACAGGGTACCACGAGCAGTACTTC
CASRKPGTGYHEQYF
>15|TRBJ1-1|TRBD1|TRBV5-1|many
TGCGCCAGCAGCACGTTACAGGGGATGAACACTGAAGCTTTCTTT
CASSTLQGMNTEAFF
>12|TRBJ2-5|TRBD2|TRBV20-1|many
TGCAGTTCATTAGCGGGGCAAGAGACCCAGTACTTC
CSSLAGQETQYF
>12|TRBJ1-2|.|TRBV12-3/TRBV12-4|many
TGTGCCAGCAGTCCTCCGGGCTATGGCTACACCTTC
CASSPPGYGYTF
>12|TRBJ1-5|.|TRBV7-9|many
TGTGCCAGCAGTGTGGGGGAACAGCCCCAGCATTTT
CASSVGEQPQHF
>15|TRBJ1-5|.|TRBV3-1|.
TGTGCCAGCAGCCAAGGCGCCGCGGGCAATCAGCCCCAGCATTTT
CASSQGAAGNQPQHF
>12|TRBJ1-1|TRBD1|TRBV4-1|.
TGCGCCAGCAGCCAGCCGGGACAGCAAATCTCCTTT
CASSQPGQQISF
>12|TRBJ1-1|.|TRBV30|.
TGTGCCTGGAGTACAGGACGAGGGGAAGCTTTCTTT
CAWSTGRGEAFF